This T cell receptor beta chain was captured in a study of blood T cells in healthy people across ages (dated by TCRdb to between 2014 and 2017). Some background on the complete study: In model experiments, template switching captured about one uniquely barcoded TCR beta cDNA molecule for every two T cells. The study analyzed two additional independent replicas of 1 million unique cDNA reads from the same blood draw for two donors, one aged 18 to 29 and one aged 80 or older. The study measured age-related changes in TCR beta repertoire diversity using deep sequencing normalized with unique cDNA molecular identifiers. Donors were grouped into four age groups: young (average roughly 15 years), middle-aged (around 39), aged (about 60) and long-lived (around 80).

The V end loses 2 bases and the J end loses 0 bases, and a stretch of 9 bases separates them. Including cysteine and phenylalanine, the CDR3 has 15 amino acids. The retained sequence is limited to the CDR3, 45 bases, with the frame set at the first base. Via the germline V gene, CDR1 is SGHTS and CDR2 YDEGEE. The library was obtained by 5' RACE. Sequencing was carried out with an Illumina HiSeq 2500. The second PCR ran for roughly 7 to 12 cycles and used a J-beta primer mix along with a sample-barcoded 5' primer. A template-switch 5' adaptor carrying 12 random nucleotides introduced a unique molecular identifier onto each TCR beta cDNA molecule. At least 2.5 million CDR3-containing paired-end reads were obtained from each sample. The Mint cDNA synthesis kit, primed by a TRBC-specific oligonucleotide, was used to synthesize first-strand cDNA from all RNA. Following uracil-DNA glycosylase treatment, all cDNA underwent a first 18-cycle PCR with the universal primers M1SS and BC2_uni_R. On the study's bioinformatics: Normalization of each sample was performed by random selection of 1 million high-quality reads, each carrying a distinct molecular identifier. Instead of being binned into consensus sequences, reads with shared molecular identifiers were discarded. MiTCR, run with a Q25 quality threshold and the strictest error-elimination algorithm, handled CDR3 identification, clonotype clustering and error correction. Lower-bound total TCR beta diversity was estimated with a nonparametric unseen species model using Euler transformation. The public reads were reprocessed in TCRdb via fastp at Q25 and MiXCR, keeping in-frame beta chains. Each record represents a unique CDR3 protein, reported with the most common genes and DNA among its rows. V and J calls and clone size were set by TCRdb, not the authors. The sample data list some 940,000 distinct CDR3 sequences, and approximately 32% of these were observed just once. The ten largest clones represent roughly 10% of the sample.

Of note for this clonotype: Its antigen has not been determined. Base quality data are lacking; no much larger clone is found one base away.

Here is what the overall study found, with its caveats: Since profiling was done on bulk unsorted PBMCs, naive and antigen-experienced compartments could not be conclusively compared. Compared with the aged group, more naive CD4+ T cells, fewer expanded clones and increased TCR diversity were shown by the long-lived group, suggesting age selection. The CMV infection status of donors was not known, potentially confounding age-related changes in expanded clonotypes. There was a strong correlation between observed TCR beta diversity and the percentage of naive T cells measured by flow cytometry. Observed TCR beta diversity per million T cells fell roughly linearly with age, and a significant reduction was already apparent by age roughly 40. Estimates of total diversity from one million sequenced T cells were regarded as lower bounds and underestimates.

The donors were under 40 Caucasian individuals from Russia, aged roughly 6 to 100 years, who were systemically healthy. Each donor gave about 9.7 milliliters of peripheral blood, drawn into EDTA-treated Vacutainer tubes. Ficoll-Paque density-gradient centrifugation was used to isolate PBMCs, with at least 6.5 million obtained per sample. Total RNA was extracted from PBMCs with Trizol reagent, with at least 6 micrograms obtained per sample. For every donor, an aliquot of PBMCs went through flow cytometry to measure the percentages of naive CD45RAhigh/CD27high T cells. The same sample was also used in a study of T cells of mothers and their children. The second paper states: Donors were nine systemically healthy Caucasian individuals: three mothers and their six children. cDNA synthesis used all of the extracted RNA, with approximately 1.4 ug of RNA in each 15 ul reaction. Sample barcodes and 2-4 random nucleotides were added via the M1S primer in the second PCR. More than 8 million TCR beta CDR3 reads were obtained from each mother, and roughly 3.1 million reads were obtained from each child. Thymic selection shapes the output of TCR recombination in a similar way in related and unrelated pairs, and inherited differences have a minor effect. Normalized repertoire overlap was always found to be slightly, but never significantly, higher in related mother-child pairs than in unrelated mother-child pairs. Persistent microchimeric T cell clones were not detected, at a sensitivity of around 100 clones per million clonotypes. Deep NGS was used in the study to compare the TCR beta repertoires of mothers and children and to look for features that separate related mother-child pairs from unrelated individuals. On average, the children were approximately 11 +/- 4 years old, while the mothers were approximately 40 +/- 4 years old. Libraries were sequenced on Illumina HiSeq 2000 with 100+100 nt paired-end reads after adapter ligation with NEBNext reagents. To prevent cross-contamination, the mother and child libraries were prepared a month apart and were sequenced in separate runs. For each donor, somewhere between about 500,000 and 2,300,000 distinct TCR beta clonotypes were identified. Naive TCR beta clonotypes were estimated from low-frequency clonotypes matched to each donor's FACS-determined naive share, without sorting.

The clonotype comes from a woman in her thirties or forties in good health. The rearrangement joined TRBV5-8 to TRBJ1-3; no D gene call is confident. The sample taken for sequencing was blood. The CDR3 reads as follows: CASSFVWVSGNTIYF. The DNA reads as follows: TGTGCCAGCAGCTTTGTTTGGGTCTCTGGAAACACCATATATTTT. The CDR3, completed at both ends by the reference TRBV5-8 and TRBJ1-3 genes, gives the full variable domain EAGVTQSPTHLIKTRGQQATLRCSPISGHTSVYWYQQALGLGLQFLLWYDEGEERNRGNFPPRFSGRQFPNYSSELNVNALELEDSALYLCASSFVWVSGNTIYFGEGSWLTVV.